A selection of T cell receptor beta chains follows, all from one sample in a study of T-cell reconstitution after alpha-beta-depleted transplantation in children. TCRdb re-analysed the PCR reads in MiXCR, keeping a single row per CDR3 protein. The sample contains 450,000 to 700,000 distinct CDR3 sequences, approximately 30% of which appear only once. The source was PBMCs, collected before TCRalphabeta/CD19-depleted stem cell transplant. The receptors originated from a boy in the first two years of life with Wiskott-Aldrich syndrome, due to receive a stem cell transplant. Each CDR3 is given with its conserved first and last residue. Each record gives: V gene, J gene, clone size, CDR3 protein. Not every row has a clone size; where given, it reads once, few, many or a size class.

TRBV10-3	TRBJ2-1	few	CAINGGLAGFNEQFF
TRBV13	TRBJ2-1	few	CASSTPGQGSYNEQFF
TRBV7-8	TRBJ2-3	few	CASSLGLAGGPRTDTQYF
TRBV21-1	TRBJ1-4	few	CASSKRFRAESYEKLFF
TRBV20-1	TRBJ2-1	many	CSAWTGTSINEQFF
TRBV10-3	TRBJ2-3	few	CAIRDGSTDTQYF
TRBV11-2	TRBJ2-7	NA	CASSSDLASYEQYF
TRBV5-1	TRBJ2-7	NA	CASSYRGGVGEQYF
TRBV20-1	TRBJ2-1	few	CSASGLSGSYNEQFF
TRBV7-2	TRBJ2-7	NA	CASSLEGTLAREQYF
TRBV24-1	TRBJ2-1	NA	CATSDLWRQNEQFF
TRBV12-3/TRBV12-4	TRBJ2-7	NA	CASSIVGLYISYEQYF
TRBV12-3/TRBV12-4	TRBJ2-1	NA	CASTIWGRVGEQFF
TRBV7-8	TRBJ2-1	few	CASSLVAAGAAEQFF
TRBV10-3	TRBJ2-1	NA	CAISESLTSPSYNEQFF
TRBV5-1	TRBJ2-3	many	CASSLRADTQYF
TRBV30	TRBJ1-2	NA	CAWSVQGFGYTF
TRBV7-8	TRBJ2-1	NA	CASSSFYSRDYNEQFF
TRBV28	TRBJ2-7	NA	CASSLGGRQYEQYF
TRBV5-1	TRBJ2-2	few	CASSLERPNTGELFF
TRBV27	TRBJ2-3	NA	CASSFRGREGRNTQYF
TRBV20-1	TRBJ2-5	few	CSARDGTSLQETQYF
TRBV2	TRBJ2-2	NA	CASSGRWETSGNLNTGELFF
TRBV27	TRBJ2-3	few	CASHTGPLPLTDTQYF
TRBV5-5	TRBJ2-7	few	CASSAPGYHEQYF
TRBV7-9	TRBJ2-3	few	CASSWGLAGGVDTQYF
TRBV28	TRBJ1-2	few	CASRPAGAGYGYTF
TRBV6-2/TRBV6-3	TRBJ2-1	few	CASRGAAGGIQFF
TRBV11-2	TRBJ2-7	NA	CASSSPARYEQYF
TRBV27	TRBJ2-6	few	CASSAGDGYSGANVLTF
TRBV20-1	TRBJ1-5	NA	CSAMQGLNQPQHF
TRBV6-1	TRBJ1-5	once	CASKNGFSNQPQHF
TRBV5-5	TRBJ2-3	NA	CASSLSSSSRDTQYF